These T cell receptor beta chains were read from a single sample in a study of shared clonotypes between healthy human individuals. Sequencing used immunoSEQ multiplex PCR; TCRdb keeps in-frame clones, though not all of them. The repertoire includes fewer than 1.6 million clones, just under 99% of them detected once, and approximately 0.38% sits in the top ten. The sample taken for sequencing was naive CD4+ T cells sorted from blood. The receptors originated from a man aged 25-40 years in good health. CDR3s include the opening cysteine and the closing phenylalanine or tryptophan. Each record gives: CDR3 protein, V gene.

CDR3: CASSLDTHEQFF; V: TRBV11-2
CDR3: CASRQQGGTGELFF; V: TRBV11-2
CDR3: CASSFGGRRRYEQYF; V: TRBV28
CDR3: CASSLWDRGPREAFF; V: TRBV11-2
CDR3: CASSSFGRGEQYF; V: TRBV7-9
CDR3: CASSHSRIGTGLKTQYF; V: TRBV7-2
CDR3: CASSVQGNYNEQFF; V: TRBV9
CDR3: CASKGQGKGYTF; V: TRBV5-4
CDR3: CASSQTRSSSYNEQFF; V: TRBV7-3
CDR3: CASSVTGNQPQHF; V: TRBV9
CDR3: CASSLGGRGSYEQYF; V: TRBV5-1
CDR3: CASSLRHGPAQIYEQYF; V: TRBV28
CDR3: CSVAQGDTQYF; V: TRBV29-1
CDR3: CASSQGTSGIFGTQYF; V: TRBV4-1
CDR3: CASSILPLFEQYF; V: TRBV11-2
CDR3: CASSEGGAGELFF; V: TRBV2
CDR3: CASSLVGGKSYEQYF; V: TRBV5-4
CDR3: CASRLDNTGELFF; V: TRBV28
CDR3: CASSILGNTIYF; V: TRBV19
CDR3: CASSESGSGPSGTQYF; V: TRBV25-1
CDR3: CASSEPGRYEQYF; V: TRBV2
CDR3: CASSRDGASYEQYF; V: TRBV5-5
CDR3: CASSETAATDTQYF; V: TRBV25-1
CDR3: CASSQTSGRRGTQYF; V: TRBV6-5
CDR3: CASRSDRGLGELFF; V: TRBV6-5
CDR3: CSVEGRGRGRSYEQYF; V: TRBV29-1
CDR3: CAWLGPTPVQRSAQTGELFF; V: TRBV30
CDR3: CASSRYPGGIQYF; V: TRBV27
CDR3: CASRPGQAGTEAFF; V: TRBV27
CDR3: CASASLVAGGVQPQHF; V: TRBV27
CDR3: CASSQDWVISTDTQYF; V: TRBV14
CDR3: CASSPRTANTEAFF; V: TRBV9
CDR3: CASSYSRDRAYEQYF; V: TRBV6-6
CDR3: CASSLYVAGAPLEQYF; V: TRBV7-2
CDR3: CASSSGPSGGEGTQYF; V: TRBV5-1
CDR3: CASSVGPSGILETQYF; V: TRBV9
CDR3: CASSPRQGSSYNEQFF; V: TRBV9
CDR3: CASSWELGGYPGEKLFF; V: TRBV5-1
CDR3: CASSHYSRGPRVQYF; V: TRBV23-1
CDR3: CASKIHSSYNEQFF; V: TRBV27
CDR3: CASRIAGRRNYNEQFF; V: TRBV11-2
CDR3: CASSLPGSHTEAFF; V: TRBV5-4
CDR3: CASQGTVETYEQYF; V: TRBV6-1
CDR3: CASSLAGTVNQPQHF; V: TRBV4-1
CDR3: CASSPPPGANVLTF; V: TRBV27
CDR3: CASSPSGSLQFF; V: TRBV7-9